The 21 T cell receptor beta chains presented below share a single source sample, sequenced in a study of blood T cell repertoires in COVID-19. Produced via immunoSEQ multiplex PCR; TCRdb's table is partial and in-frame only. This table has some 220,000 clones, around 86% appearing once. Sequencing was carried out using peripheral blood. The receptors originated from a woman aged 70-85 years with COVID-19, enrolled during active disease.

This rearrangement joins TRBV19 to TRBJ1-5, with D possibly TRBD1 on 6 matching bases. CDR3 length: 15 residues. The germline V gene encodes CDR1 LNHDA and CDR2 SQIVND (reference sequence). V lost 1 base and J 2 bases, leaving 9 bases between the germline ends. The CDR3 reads CASSIGGPGNQPQHF. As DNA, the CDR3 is TGTGCCAGTAGTATAGGGGGGCCAGGCAATCAGCCCCAGCATTTT. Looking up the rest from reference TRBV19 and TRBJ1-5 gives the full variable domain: DGGITQSPKYLFRKEGQNVTLSCEQNLNHDAMYWYRQDPGQGLRLIYYSQIVNDFQKGDIAEGYSVSREKKESFPLTVTSAQKNPTAFYLCASSIGGPGNQPQHFGDGTRLSIL.

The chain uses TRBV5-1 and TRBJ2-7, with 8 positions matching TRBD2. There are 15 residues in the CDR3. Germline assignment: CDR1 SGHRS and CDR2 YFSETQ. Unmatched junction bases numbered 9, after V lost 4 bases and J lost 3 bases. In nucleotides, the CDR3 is TGCGCCAGCAGCCGAGTCGAAGCGGGAGACTACGAGCAGTACTTC. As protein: CASSRVEAGDYEQYF.

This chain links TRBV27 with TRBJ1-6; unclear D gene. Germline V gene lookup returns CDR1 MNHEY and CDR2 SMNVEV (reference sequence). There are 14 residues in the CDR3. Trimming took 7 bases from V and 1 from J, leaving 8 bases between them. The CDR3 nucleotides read TGTGCCAGCACCGCGGGGTCCTATAATTCACCCCTCCACTTT. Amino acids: CASTAGSYNSPLHF.

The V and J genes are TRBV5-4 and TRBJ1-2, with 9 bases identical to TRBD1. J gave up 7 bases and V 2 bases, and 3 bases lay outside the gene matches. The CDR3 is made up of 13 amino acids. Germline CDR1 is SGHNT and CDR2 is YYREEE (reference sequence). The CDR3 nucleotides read TGTGCCAGCAGCTTACAGGGGGCAGGTGGCTACACCTTC. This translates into CASSLQGAGGYTF.

This CDR3 reads CASRPPRQYSNQPQHF. DNA for the CDR3: TGTGCCAGCAGACCCCCGAGACAGTATAGCAATCAGCCCCAGCATTTT. The J gene is TRBJ1-5, the V gene TRBV28, with a possible D match to TRBD1 (5 bases). Germline V gives CDR1 MDHEN, CDR2 SYDVKM. V shed 6 bases and J shed 0 bases, with 15 bases lying between them. This CDR3 is built from 16 residues.

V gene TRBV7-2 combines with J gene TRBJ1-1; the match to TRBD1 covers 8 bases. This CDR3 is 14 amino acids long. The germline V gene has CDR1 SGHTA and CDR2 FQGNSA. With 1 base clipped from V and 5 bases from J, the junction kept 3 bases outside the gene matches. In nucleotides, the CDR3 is TGTGCCAGCAGCTTAGACAGGGGGTGGACTGAAGCTTTCTTT. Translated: CASSLDRGWTEAFF.

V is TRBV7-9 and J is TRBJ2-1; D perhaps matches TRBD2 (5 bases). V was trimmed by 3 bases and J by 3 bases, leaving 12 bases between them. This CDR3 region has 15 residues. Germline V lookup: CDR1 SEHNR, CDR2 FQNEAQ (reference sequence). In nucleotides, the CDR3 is TGTGCCAGCAGCTTCAGCCTAGCAGACTACAATGAGCAGTTCTTC. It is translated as CASSFSLADYNEQFF. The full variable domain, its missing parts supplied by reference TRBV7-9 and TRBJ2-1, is DTGVSQNPRHKITKRGQNVTFRCDPISEHNRLYWYRQTLGQGPEFLTYFQNEAQLEKSRLLSDRFSAERPKGSFSTLEIQRTEQGDSAMYLCASSFSLADYNEQFFGPGTRLTVL.

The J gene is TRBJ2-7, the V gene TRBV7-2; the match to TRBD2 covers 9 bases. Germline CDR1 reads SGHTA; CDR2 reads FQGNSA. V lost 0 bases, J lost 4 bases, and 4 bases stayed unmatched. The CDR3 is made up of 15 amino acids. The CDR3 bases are TGTGCCAGCAGCTTAGCGCGGGAGGGAGTTTACGAGCAGTACTTC. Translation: CASSLAREGVYEQYF.

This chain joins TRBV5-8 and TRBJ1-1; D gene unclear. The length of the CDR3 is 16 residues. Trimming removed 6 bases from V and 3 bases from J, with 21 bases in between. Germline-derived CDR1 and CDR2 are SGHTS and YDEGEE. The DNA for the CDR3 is TGTGCCAGCACTATAAAGAGCGGGAGAGGTGACACTGAAGCTTTCTTT. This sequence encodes CASTIKSGRGDTEAFF.

Here the CDR3 DNA reads TGTGCCAGCAGCTGGGGGACAGGGGGTCTACGTGAGCAGTTCTTC. Translated: CASSWGTGGLREQFF. This chain connects TRBV5-5 to TRBJ2-1, with TRBD1 identical over 11 bases. This CDR3 spans 15 amino acids. CDR1 and CDR2 (germline): SGHKS, YYEKEE (reference sequence). The junction had 8 bases not matched to a gene; V was cut back by 3 bases and J by 9 bases.

Here the CDR3 DNA reads TGTGCCAGCAGTTTATCTAGCGGGAGGGCCGAGCAGTACTTC. The encoded protein is CASSLSSGRAEQYF. The genes are TRBV28 and TRBJ2-7; 12 bases align to TRBD2. V was pared by 1 base and J by 6 bases, with 1 base of the junction left unmatched. CDR1 and CDR2 (germline): MDHEN, SYDVKM. This CDR3 comprises 14 residues.

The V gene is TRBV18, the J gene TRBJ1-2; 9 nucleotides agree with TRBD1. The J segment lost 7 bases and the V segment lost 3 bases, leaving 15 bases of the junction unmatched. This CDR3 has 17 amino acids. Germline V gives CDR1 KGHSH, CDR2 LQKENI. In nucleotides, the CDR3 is TGTGCCAGCTCACCGAACTTGATGGGACAGGGAGACGGTGGCTACACCTTC. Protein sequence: CASSPNLMGQGDGGYTF.

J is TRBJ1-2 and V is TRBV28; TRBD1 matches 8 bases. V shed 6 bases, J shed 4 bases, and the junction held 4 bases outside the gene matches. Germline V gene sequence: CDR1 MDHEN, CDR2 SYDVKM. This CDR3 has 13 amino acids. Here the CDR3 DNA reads TGTGCCAGCAGAGAACAGGGGGGCTATGGCTACACCTTC. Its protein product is CASREQGGYGYTF.

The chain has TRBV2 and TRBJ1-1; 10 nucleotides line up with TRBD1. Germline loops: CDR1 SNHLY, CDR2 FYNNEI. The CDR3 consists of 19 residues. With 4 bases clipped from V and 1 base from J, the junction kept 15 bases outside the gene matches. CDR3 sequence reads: CASSVFFGTGDFGNTEAFF. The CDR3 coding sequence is TGTGCCAGCAGTGTATTCTTCGGGACAGGGGACTTCGGGAACACTGAAGCTTTCTTT.

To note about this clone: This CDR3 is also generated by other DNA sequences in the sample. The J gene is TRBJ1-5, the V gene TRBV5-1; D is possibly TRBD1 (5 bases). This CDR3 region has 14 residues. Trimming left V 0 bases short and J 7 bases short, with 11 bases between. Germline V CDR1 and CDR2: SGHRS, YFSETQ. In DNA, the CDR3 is TGCGCCAGCAGCTTGGATGGGGGGGGACAGCCCCAGCATTTT. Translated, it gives CASSLDGGGQPQHF.

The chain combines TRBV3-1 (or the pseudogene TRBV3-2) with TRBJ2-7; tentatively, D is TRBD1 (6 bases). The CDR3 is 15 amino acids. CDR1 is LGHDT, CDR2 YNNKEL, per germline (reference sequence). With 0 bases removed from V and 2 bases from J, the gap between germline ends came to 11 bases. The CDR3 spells CASSQENRAPYEQYF. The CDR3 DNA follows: TGTGCCAGCAGCCAAGAGAACAGGGCTCCCTACGAGCAGTACTTC.

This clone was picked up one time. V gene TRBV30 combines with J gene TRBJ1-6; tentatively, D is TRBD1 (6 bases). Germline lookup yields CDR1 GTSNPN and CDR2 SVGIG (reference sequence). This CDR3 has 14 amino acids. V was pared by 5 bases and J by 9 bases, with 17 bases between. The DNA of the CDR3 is TGTGCCTGGGGAAAAGGGACATCATCTTCACCCCTCCACTTT. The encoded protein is CAWGKGTSSSPLHF.

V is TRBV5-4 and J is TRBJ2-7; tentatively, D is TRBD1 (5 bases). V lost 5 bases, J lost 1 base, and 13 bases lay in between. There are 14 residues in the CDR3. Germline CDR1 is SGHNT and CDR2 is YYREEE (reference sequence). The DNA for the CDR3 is TGTGCCAGCAGGCCCCTGCGGACATCCTACGAGCAGTACTTC. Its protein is CASRPLRTSYEQYF. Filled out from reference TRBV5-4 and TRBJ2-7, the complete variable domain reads ETGVTQSPTHLIKTRGQQVTLRCSSQSGHNTVSWYQQALGQGPQFIFQYYREEENGRGNFPPRFSGLQFPNYSSELNVNALELDDSALYLCASRPLRTSYEQYFGPGTRLTVT.

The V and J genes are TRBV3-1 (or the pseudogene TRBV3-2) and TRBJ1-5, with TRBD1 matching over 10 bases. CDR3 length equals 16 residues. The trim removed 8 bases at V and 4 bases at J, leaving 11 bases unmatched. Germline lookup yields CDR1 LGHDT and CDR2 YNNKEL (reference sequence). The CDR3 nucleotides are TGTGCCAGCCTCACCGGGACAGGGGATACTAATCAGCCCCAGCATTTT. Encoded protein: CASLTGTGDTNQPQHF.

CDR3 DNA sequence: TGTGCCAGCAGCTTAGACAGGCTAGGGACTGAAGCTTTCTTT. Protein sequence: CASSLDRLGTEAFF. J is TRBJ1-1 and V is TRBV5-4, with D possibly being TRBD1 (6 bases). V lost 2 bases to trimming and J lost 5 bases, with 13 bases between them. Germline values: CDR1 SGHNT, CDR2 YYREEE (reference sequence). CDR3 length: 14 amino acids.

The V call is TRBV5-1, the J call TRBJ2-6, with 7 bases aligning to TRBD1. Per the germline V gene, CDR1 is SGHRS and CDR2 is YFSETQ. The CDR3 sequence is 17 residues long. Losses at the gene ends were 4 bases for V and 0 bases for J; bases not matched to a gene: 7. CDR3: CASSNSTGNSGANVLTF. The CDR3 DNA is TGCGCCAGCAGCAACTCGACAGGGAACTCTGGGGCCAACGTCCTGACTTTC.